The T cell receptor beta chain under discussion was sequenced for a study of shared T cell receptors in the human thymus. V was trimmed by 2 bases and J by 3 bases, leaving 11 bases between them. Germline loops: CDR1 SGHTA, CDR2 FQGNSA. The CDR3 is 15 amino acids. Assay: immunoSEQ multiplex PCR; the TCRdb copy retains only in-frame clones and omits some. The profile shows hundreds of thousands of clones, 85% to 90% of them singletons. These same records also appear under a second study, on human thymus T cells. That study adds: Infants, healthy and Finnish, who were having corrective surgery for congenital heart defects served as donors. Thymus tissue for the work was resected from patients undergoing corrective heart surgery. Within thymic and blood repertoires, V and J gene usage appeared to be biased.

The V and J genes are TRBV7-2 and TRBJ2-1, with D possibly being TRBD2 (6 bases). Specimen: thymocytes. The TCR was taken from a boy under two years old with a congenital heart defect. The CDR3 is CASSLRETSYNEQFF. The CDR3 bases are TGTGCCAGCAGCTTAAGAGAGACTAGCTACAATGAGCAGTTCTTC.